This TCR beta chain was documented in a study of T cells after posttransplantation cyclophosphamide (dated by TCRdb to about 2016). In the study overall: The study tracked T cell repertoire reconstitution by TRB sequencing after myeloablative bone marrow transplantation using posttransplantation cyclophosphamide as GVHD prophylaxis. Antigen receptor sequencing covered samples from roughly 40 PTCy-treated patients and some 15 of their related bone marrow donors. In 3 patients, up to roughly 3 additional blood samples taken between 2 and 5.2 years after transplant also underwent TRB sequencing, as did pretransplant blood from 4 patients. TRA and TRB clonality were tightly correlated in roughly ten samples, so subsequent TCR analyses focused on TRB only. Blood from every one of the roughly 33 PTCy patients who had 1-year posttransplant specimens underwent TRB sequencing. Public TRB sequences were searched against a database of over 3,500 sequences associated with responses to pathogens, tumor antigens, self-antigens and alloantigens.

Genomic DNA was the input for TRB sequencing, which was run either with the immunoSEQ assay at survey resolution or with the hsTCRB kit. The paper's data handling went like this. The immunoSEQ software was used for initial read processing, and the LymphoSeq R package was used for repertoire analyses. For each TRB dataset, clonality was calculated as 1 minus normalized Shannon entropy, and the Gini coefficient was computed as well. To infer phenotypes in unsorted samples, TRB sequences from sorted subsets of the recipient or donor were mapped onto unsorted samples from the same recipient. As stored in TCRdb, this immuneACCESS dataset retains in-frame rearrangements with V and J assigned. A fraction of the clones does not appear; measured against another copy, unresolved V genes explain less than half of the discrepancy, and the remainder lacks a known reason. V and J calls and clone size are given by that table; D and trimming were obtained from the DNA. The data for this sample show about 38,000 clones, each detected more than once. The ten biggest clones cover about 6% of the sample.

The CDR3 numbers 13 residues from cysteine through phenylalanine. Just CDR3 DNA is preserved here, 39 bases in frame from base 1. The V end loses 6 bases and the J end loses 5 bases, and a stretch of 13 bases separates them. Taken from the germline V gene, the CDR1 and CDR2 loops are MNHNS and SASEGT. Peripheral blood samples were provided by related bone marrow donors on the day of marrow donation. Peripheral blood and bone marrow mononuclear cells were isolated by Ficoll-Hypaque density centrifugation and cryopreserved. What the research found in general, with its limitations: Across 40 to 55 patients, TRB clonality was highly associated with recipient CMV seropositivity and CMV reactivation, and PTCy diversity was similar to diversity in CNI/methotrexate controls. The TRB repertoires of T cells infiltrating skin or GI tract showed only limited overlap with the TRB repertoires of T cells in blood. Donor-recipient similarity was low at 1-2 months but increased during the first year, and donor CD8+ memory clones often dominated later blood repertoires.

This clone was detected ten times or more. Its recognized antigen is unknown. One base away there is no much larger clone; base qualities are not given. The rearrangement combines TRBV6-1 with TRBJ1-1; TRBD1 is a weak D gene call, 5 bases matching. This TCR was recovered from a young man in good health and a related stem cell transplant donor. The sequencing sample was made of PBMCs. CDR3 sequence: CASSLGGITEAFF. The DNA sequence is TGTGCCAGCAGCCTGGGGGGGATTACTGAAGCTTTCTTT.